A selection of T cell receptor beta chains follows, all from one sample in a study of shared clonotypes between healthy human individuals. Produced via immunoSEQ multiplex PCR; TCRdb's table is partial and in-frame only. Among about 800,000 clones listed, 90% to 97% were seen once. The sequenced sample consisted of naive CD8+ T cells sorted from blood. These receptor sequences come from a man aged 30 to 39 in good health. Each CDR3 is given with its conserved first and last residue. A D gene is named only where the DNA matches it firmly. Size is stated for part of the rows, as once, few or many counts, or as a class when the clone is expanded.

v_call: TRBV11-2; d_call: .; j_call: TRBJ2-5; clone_size: .; cdr3_nt: TGTGCCAGCAGCCCTCGGACGGAACCGGGGGCCCAGTACTTC; cdr3_aa: CASSPRTEPGAQYF
v_call: TRBV29-1; d_call: TRBD1; j_call: TRBJ2-7; clone_size: .; cdr3_nt: TGCAGCGTTGCTTGGACAGGGAGCTCCTACGAGCAGTACTTC; cdr3_aa: CSVAWTGSSYEQYF
v_call: TRBV15; d_call: TRBD2; j_call: TRBJ2-1; clone_size: .; cdr3_nt: TGTGCCACCAGCAGATTAGCGGGGAGCTCCTACAATGAGCAGTTCTTC; cdr3_aa: CATSRLAGSSYNEQFF
v_call: TRBV4-1; d_call: .; j_call: TRBJ1-1; clone_size: once; cdr3_nt: TGCGCCAGCAGCCACACAATCGGACAGATGAACACTGAAGCTTTCTTT; cdr3_aa: CASSHTIGQMNTEAFF
v_call: TRBV5-6; d_call: .; j_call: TRBJ2-5; clone_size: .; cdr3_nt: TGTGCCAGCAGCAAAACGGGGGATACGGAGACCCAGTACTTC; cdr3_aa: CASSKTGDTETQYF
v_call: TRBV9; d_call: .; j_call: TRBJ2-1; clone_size: .; cdr3_nt: TGTGCCAGCAGCGTAGGATCCTACAATGAGCAGTTCTTC; cdr3_aa: CASSVGSYNEQFF
v_call: TRBV2; d_call: .; j_call: TRBJ2-7; clone_size: .; cdr3_nt: TGTGCCAGCCTAGACAGGAACGAGCAGTACTTC; cdr3_aa: CASLDRNEQYF
v_call: TRBV5-1; d_call: .; j_call: TRBJ1-1; clone_size: .; cdr3_nt: TGCGCCAGCAGCTTAGGCCTGCAGCGGAAGGACACTGAAGCTTTCTTT; cdr3_aa: CASSLGLQRKDTEAFF
v_call: TRBV28; d_call: .; j_call: TRBJ1-2; clone_size: .; cdr3_nt: TGTGCTGCAGGGTACGGCTATGGCTACACCTTC; cdr3_aa: CAAGYGYGYTF
v_call: TRBV27; d_call: .; j_call: TRBJ2-1; clone_size: .; cdr3_nt: TGTGCCAGCAGGACGGGACTCCTTTACAATGAGCAGTTCTTC; cdr3_aa: CASRTGLLYNEQFF
v_call: TRBV18; d_call: .; j_call: TRBJ2-7; clone_size: .; cdr3_nt: TGTGCCAGCTCCTCCCCGGCAGTCTCCTACGAGCAGTACTTC; cdr3_aa: CASSSPAVSYEQYF
v_call: TRBV7-9; d_call: .; j_call: TRBJ2-7; clone_size: .; cdr3_nt: TGTGCCAGCAGCACCGTACCCGGGACGGCTTCCTACGAGCAGTACTTC; cdr3_aa: CASSTVPGTASYEQYF
v_call: TRBV4-1; d_call: .; j_call: TRBJ2-7; clone_size: .; cdr3_nt: TGCGCCAGCAGCCAAGTGAACAGGCTCGAGGAGCAGTACTTC; cdr3_aa: CASSQVNRLEEQYF
v_call: TRBV9; d_call: TRBD1; j_call: TRBJ2-7; clone_size: .; cdr3_nt: TGTGCCAGCAGTTCGACAGGGGGTAGGTACGAGCAGTACTTC; cdr3_aa: CASSSTGGRYEQYF
v_call: TRBV19; d_call: TRBD2; j_call: TRBJ2-1; clone_size: .; cdr3_nt: TGTGCCAGTAGTATAGCGGGAGGGGAGCAGTTCTTC; cdr3_aa: CASSIAGGEQFF
v_call: TRBV2; d_call: TRBD2; j_call: TRBJ2-7; clone_size: .; cdr3_nt: TGTGCCAGCAGTGACCTAGCGGGGGCTGGGAGGCAGTACTTC; cdr3_aa: CASSDLAGAGRQYF
v_call: TRBV18; d_call: .; j_call: TRBJ2-1; clone_size: .; cdr3_nt: TGTGCCAGCCAAAACCCCTACAGGGAGGGGTTGGATGAGCAGTTCTTC; cdr3_aa: CASQNPYREGLDEQFF
v_call: TRBV9; d_call: TRBD2; j_call: TRBJ2-3; clone_size: .; cdr3_nt: TGTGCCAGCAGCGTATTTAGCGGGAGTGATGTAGATACGCAGTATTTT; cdr3_aa: CASSVFSGSDVDTQYF
v_call: TRBV7-9; d_call: .; j_call: TRBJ2-1; clone_size: .; cdr3_nt: TGTGCCAGCAGCTTTGCTCAAGAGCAGTTCTTC; cdr3_aa: CASSFAQEQFF
v_call: TRBV6-1; d_call: .; j_call: TRBJ2-1; clone_size: .; cdr3_nt: TGTGCCAGCAGTGAAGGCTTTAACAATGAGCAGTTCTTC; cdr3_aa: CASSEGFNNEQFF
v_call: TRBV10-1; d_call: TRBD2; j_call: TRBJ2-3; clone_size: .; cdr3_nt: TGCGCCAGCAGTAAAGGACTAGCGGATACGCAGTATTTT; cdr3_aa: CASSKGLADTQYF
v_call: TRBV7-9; d_call: TRBD2; j_call: TRBJ2-2; clone_size: .; cdr3_nt: TGTGCCAGCAGTTCTAGCGGGAGGTTCACCGGGGAGCTGTTTTTT; cdr3_aa: CASSSSGRFTGELFF
v_call: TRBV28; d_call: TRBD2; j_call: TRBJ2-1; clone_size: .; cdr3_nt: TGTGCCAGCAGTTTCCCCCGTGGAGCGGGAGCAGACAATGAGCAGTTCTTC; cdr3_aa: CASSFPRGAGADNEQFF
v_call: TRBV28; d_call: .; j_call: TRBJ2-7; clone_size: once; cdr3_nt: TGTGCCAGCAGGGGAGGGACAGGAACCTACGAGCAGTACTTC; cdr3_aa: CASRGGTGTYEQYF
v_call: TRBV6-5; d_call: TRBD1; j_call: TRBJ2-7; clone_size: .; cdr3_nt: TGTGCCAGCAGTGCCGGGACAGGGGGGTACGAGCAGTACTTC; cdr3_aa: CASSAGTGGYEQYF
v_call: TRBV7-9; d_call: .; j_call: TRBJ2-2; clone_size: .; cdr3_nt: TGTGCCAGCCCTCCCCCTACTAACACCGGGGAGCTGTTTTTT; cdr3_aa: CASPPPTNTGELFF
v_call: TRBV7-9; d_call: TRBD2; j_call: TRBJ2-5; clone_size: .; cdr3_nt: TGTGCCAGCACCGAGCTACCCTCCAGACTAGCGGGAGTAGAGACCCAGTACTTC; cdr3_aa: CASTELPSRLAGVETQYF
v_call: TRBV11-2; d_call: .; j_call: TRBJ2-7; clone_size: .; cdr3_nt: TGTGCCAGCAGCTTCCAGGTCCCTTACGAGCAGTACTTC; cdr3_aa: CASSFQVPYEQYF
v_call: TRBV9; d_call: TRBD2; j_call: TRBJ2-1; clone_size: few; cdr3_nt: TGTGCCAGCAGCGTAGAGCGGGACGCCTACAATGAGCAGTTCTTC; cdr3_aa: CASSVERDAYNEQFF
v_call: TRBV4-1; d_call: .; j_call: TRBJ1-2; clone_size: .; cdr3_nt: TGCGCCAGCAGCCAAATAGGTGGGGGCTATGGCTACACCTTC; cdr3_aa: CASSQIGGGYGYTF
v_call: TRBV6-1; d_call: .; j_call: TRBJ2-2; clone_size: .; cdr3_nt: TGTGCCAGCAGGAGACTGAGCACCGGGGAGCTGTTTTTT; cdr3_aa: CASRRLSTGELFF
v_call: TRBV5-4; d_call: .; j_call: TRBJ2-3; clone_size: .; cdr3_nt: TGTGCCAGCAGCTTGGCAGGGGAGGAGTATTTT; cdr3_aa: CASSLAGEEYF
v_call: TRBV19; d_call: TRBD2; j_call: TRBJ2-1; clone_size: .; cdr3_nt: TGTGCCAGTAGTATCAGCGGGAGCTCCTACAATGAGCAGTTCTTC; cdr3_aa: CASSISGSSYNEQFF
v_call: TRBV27; d_call: .; j_call: TRBJ2-2; clone_size: .; cdr3_nt: TGTGCCAGCAGTTCTGGGCCTCCCCGGGAGCTGTTTTTT; cdr3_aa: CASSSGPPRELFF
v_call: TRBV4-3; d_call: .; j_call: TRBJ2-3; clone_size: .; cdr3_nt: TGCGCCAGCAGCCAAGAAGCCGACAGAGGAGATACGCAGTATTTT; cdr3_aa: CASSQEADRGDTQYF
v_call: TRBV7-6; d_call: TRBD2; j_call: TRBJ2-1; clone_size: .; cdr3_nt: TGTGCCAGCAGCTCGTCCCCTTTTGGGGGAGGGTACAATGAGCAGTTCTTC; cdr3_aa: CASSSSPFGGGYNEQFF
v_call: TRBV29-1; d_call: TRBD2; j_call: TRBJ2-7; clone_size: .; cdr3_nt: TGCAGCGTTGAATCGGCAACTAGCGGGAGTCCCTACGAGCAGTACTTC; cdr3_aa: CSVESATSGSPYEQYF
v_call: TRBV2; d_call: TRBD1; j_call: TRBJ1-1; clone_size: .; cdr3_nt: TGTGCCAGCAGTGCCATGGCAGGGGGCACTGAAGCTTTCTTT; cdr3_aa: CASSAMAGGTEAFF
v_call: TRBV10-3; d_call: TRBD1; j_call: TRBJ2-5; clone_size: once; cdr3_nt: TGTGCCACTCGGAACCCGGACAGGGAAATCCAAGAGACCCAGTACTTC; cdr3_aa: CATRNPDREIQETQYF
v_call: TRBV6-6; d_call: .; j_call: TRBJ2-3; clone_size: .; cdr3_nt: TGTGCCAGCAGTTACTCTGACCGTGCTAGCACAGATACGCAGTATTTT; cdr3_aa: CASSYSDRASTDTQYF
v_call: TRBV7-9; d_call: .; j_call: TRBJ2-5; clone_size: .; cdr3_nt: TGTGCCAGTCCGAGGAAGGGGCTGGGGGATTGGGTCCAAGAGACCCAGTACTTC; cdr3_aa: CASPRKGLGDWVQETQYF
v_call: TRBV27; d_call: TRBD2; j_call: TRBJ2-7; clone_size: .; cdr3_nt: TGTGCCAGCCGACTAGCGGGCTCCTACGAGCAGTACTTC; cdr3_aa: CASRLAGSYEQYF
v_call: TRBV11-3; d_call: TRBD2; j_call: TRBJ2-3; clone_size: .; cdr3_nt: TGTGCCAGCAGCTTAGAGGGGGGGGGAAGCACAGATACGCAGTATTTT; cdr3_aa: CASSLEGGGSTDTQYF